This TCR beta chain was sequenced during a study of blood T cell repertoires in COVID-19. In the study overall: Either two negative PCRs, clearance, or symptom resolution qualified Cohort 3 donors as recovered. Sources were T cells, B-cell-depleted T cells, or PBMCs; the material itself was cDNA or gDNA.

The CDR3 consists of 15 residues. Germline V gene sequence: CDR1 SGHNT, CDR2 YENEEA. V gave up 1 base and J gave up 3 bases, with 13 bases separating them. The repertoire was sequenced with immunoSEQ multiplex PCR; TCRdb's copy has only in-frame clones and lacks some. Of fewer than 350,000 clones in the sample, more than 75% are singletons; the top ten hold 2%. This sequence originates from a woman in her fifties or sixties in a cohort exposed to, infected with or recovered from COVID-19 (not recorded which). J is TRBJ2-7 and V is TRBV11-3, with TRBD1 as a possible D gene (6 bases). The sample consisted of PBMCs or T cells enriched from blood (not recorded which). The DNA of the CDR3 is TGTGCCAGCAGCTTAGTTCGACAGGAGCTCTACGAGCAGTACTTC. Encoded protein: CASSLVRQELYEQYF.